This T cell receptor beta chain was identified during a study of Graves' ophthalmopathy and Graves' hyperthyroidism. Every ophthalmopathy donor presented moderate-to-severe activity, CAS ≥3, NOSPECS ≥4 and duration under 3 months. Other autoimmune diseases, uncontrolled infections, pregnancy or lactation led to the exclusion of patients. V was trimmed by 1 base and J by 0 bases, leaving 7 bases between them. The CDR3 is made up of 15 amino acids. The TCR beta CDR3 regions underwent amplification from RNA transcripts. The first round was an RT-PCR with HTBI primers, and the second round was a multiplex PCR. TCRdb re-derived calls from the multiplex PCR reads in MiXCR, one entry per CDR3 protein. The table records roughly 700,000 distinct CDR3 sequences, roughly two fifths of them present only once.

The chain joins TRBV12-3 or TRBV12-4 to TRBJ1-5; D not resolved. The receptor was isolated from an adult man with Graves' ophthalmopathy. Sequencing used peripheral blood. The CDR3 region is CASSLGRNSNQPQHF. CDR3 DNA sequence: TGTGCCAGCAGTTTAGGCAGAAATAGCAATCAGCCCCAGCATTTT.